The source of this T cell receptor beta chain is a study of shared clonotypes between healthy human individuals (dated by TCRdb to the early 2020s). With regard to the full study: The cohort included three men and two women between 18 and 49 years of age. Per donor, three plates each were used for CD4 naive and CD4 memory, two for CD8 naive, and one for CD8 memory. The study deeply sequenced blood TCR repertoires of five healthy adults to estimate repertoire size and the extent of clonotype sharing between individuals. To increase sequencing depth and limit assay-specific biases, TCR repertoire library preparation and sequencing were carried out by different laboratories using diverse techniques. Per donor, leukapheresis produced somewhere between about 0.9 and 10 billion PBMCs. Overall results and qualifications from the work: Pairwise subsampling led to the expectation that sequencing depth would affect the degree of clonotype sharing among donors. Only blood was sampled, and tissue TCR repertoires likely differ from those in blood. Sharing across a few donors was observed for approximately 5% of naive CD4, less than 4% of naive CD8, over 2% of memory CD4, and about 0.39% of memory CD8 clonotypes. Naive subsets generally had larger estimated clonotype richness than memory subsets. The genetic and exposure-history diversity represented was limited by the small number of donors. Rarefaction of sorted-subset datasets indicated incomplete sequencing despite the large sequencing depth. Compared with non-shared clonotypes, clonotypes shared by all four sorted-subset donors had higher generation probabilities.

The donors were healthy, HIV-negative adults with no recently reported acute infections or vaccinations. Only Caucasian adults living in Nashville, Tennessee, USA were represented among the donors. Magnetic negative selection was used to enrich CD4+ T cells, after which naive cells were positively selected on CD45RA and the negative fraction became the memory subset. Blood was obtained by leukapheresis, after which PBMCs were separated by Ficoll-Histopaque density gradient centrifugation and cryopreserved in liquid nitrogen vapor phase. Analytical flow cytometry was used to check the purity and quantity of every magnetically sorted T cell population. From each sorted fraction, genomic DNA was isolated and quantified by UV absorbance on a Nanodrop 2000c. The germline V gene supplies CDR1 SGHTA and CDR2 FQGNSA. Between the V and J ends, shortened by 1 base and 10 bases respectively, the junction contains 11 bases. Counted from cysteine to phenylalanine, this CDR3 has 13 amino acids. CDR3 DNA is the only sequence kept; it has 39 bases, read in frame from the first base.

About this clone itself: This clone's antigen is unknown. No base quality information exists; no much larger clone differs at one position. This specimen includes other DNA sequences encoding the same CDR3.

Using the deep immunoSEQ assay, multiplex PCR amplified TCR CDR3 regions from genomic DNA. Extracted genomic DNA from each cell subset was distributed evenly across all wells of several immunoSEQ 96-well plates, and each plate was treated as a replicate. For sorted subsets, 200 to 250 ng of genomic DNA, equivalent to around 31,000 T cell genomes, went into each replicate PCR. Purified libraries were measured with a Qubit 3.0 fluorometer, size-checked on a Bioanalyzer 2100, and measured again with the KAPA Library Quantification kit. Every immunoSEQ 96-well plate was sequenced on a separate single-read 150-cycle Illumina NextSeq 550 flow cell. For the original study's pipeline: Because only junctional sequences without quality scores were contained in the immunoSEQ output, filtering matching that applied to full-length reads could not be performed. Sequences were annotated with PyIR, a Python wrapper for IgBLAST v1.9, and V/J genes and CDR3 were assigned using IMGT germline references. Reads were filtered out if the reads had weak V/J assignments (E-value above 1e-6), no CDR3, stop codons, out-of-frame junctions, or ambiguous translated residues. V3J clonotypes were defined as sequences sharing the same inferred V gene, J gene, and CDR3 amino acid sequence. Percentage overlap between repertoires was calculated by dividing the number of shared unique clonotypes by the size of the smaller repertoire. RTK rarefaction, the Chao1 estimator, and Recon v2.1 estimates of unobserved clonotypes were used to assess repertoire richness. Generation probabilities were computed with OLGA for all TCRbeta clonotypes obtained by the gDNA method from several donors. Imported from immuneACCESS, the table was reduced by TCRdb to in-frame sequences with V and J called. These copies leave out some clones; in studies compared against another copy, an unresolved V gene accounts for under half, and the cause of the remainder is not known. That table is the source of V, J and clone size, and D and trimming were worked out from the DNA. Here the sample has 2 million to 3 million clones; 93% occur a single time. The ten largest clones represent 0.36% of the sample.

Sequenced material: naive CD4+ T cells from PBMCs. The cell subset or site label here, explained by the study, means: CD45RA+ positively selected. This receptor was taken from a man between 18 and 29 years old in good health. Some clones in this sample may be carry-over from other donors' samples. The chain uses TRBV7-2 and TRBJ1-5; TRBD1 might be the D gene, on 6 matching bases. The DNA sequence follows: TGTGCCAGCAGCTTAGACAGGGCCAGCCCCCAGCATTTT. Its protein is CASSLDRASPQHF.